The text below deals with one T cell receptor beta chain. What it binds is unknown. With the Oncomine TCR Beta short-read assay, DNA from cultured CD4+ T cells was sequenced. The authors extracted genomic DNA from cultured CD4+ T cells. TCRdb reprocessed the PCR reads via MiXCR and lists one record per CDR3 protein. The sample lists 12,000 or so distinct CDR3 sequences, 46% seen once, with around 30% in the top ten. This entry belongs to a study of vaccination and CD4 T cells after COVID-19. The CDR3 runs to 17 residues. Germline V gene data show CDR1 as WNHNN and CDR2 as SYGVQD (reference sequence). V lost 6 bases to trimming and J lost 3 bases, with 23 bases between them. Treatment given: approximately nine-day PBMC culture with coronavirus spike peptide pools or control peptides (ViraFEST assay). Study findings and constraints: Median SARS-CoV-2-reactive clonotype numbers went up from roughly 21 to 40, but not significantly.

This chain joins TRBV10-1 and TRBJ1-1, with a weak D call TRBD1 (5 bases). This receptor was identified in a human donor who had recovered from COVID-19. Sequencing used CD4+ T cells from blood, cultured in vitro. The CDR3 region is CASSPGGLRGAYTEAFF. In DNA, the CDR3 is TGCGCCAGCAGCCCTGGCGGCTTGAGGGGCGCGTACACTGAAGCTTTCTTT.